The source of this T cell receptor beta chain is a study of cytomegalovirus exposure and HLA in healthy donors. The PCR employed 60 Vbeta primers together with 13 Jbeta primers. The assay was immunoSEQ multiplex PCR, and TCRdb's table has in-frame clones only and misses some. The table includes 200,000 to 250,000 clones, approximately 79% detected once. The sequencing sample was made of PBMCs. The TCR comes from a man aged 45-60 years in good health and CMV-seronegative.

The CDR3 DNA follows: TGTGCCAGCAGCCAAGATATCGCGGGACGGTACAATGAGCAGTTCTTC. Encoded protein: CASSQDIAGRYNEQFF. This sequence joins TRBV4-2 and TRBJ2-1; a weak D match, TRBD2 (6 bases). V was cut by 0 bases and J by 4 bases, with 13 bases left in between. Germline V gene sequence: CDR1 LGHNA, CDR2 YNFKEQ. The CDR3 extends over 16 amino acids.